Listed here are 10 T cell receptor beta chains from one sample, sequenced in a study of Ad26.COV2.S vaccination and SARS-CoV-2 variants. The treatment is: roughly 18 received Ad26.COV2.S at low or high dose, single or two shots; several received placebo; per-sample allocation not given. Following the first vaccine or placebo injection, samples were taken on day 63. Sequencing used immunoSEQ multiplex PCR; TCRdb keeps in-frame clones, though not all of them. The sample records around 340,000 clones, about 86% being singletons. Sequenced here: peripheral blood, sampled in a trial of Ad26.COV2.S vaccine versus placebo. These receptors originate from a person aged 18 to 59 who received the Ad26.COV2.S COVID-19 vaccine or a placebo.

V is TRBV4-2 and J is TRBJ1-6, with a possible D match to TRBD1 (5 bases). Trimming removed 0 bases from V and 10 bases from J, with 16 bases in between. CDR1 LGHNA and CDR2 YNFKEQ come from the germline V gene. CDR3 length: 16 residues. The chain's CDR3 is CASSQEGAGSSSPLHF. The CDR3 bases are TGTGCCAGCAGCCAAGAAGGGGCAGGGAGTAGCTCACCCCTCCACTTT.

With regard to this clone: The same CDR3 is also encoded by other DNA sequences in this sample. The genes are TRBV28 and TRBJ1-1; D perhaps matches TRBD1 (6 bases). V was pared by 6 bases and J by 4 bases, with 15 bases between. The CDR3 extends over 14 amino acids. Germline CDR1 is MDHEN and CDR2 is SYDVKM. The CDR3 DNA is TGTGCCAGCAGCCTACCGCCCAGGGGCACTGAAGCTTTCTTT. Its translation is CASSLPPRGTEAFF. The full variable domain, in which reference TRBV28 and TRBJ1-1 provide the parts outside the CDR3, is DVKVTQSSRYLVKRTGEKVFLECVQDMDHENMFWYRQDPGLGLRLIYFSYDVKMKEKGDIPEGYSVSREKKERFSLILESASTNQTSMYLCASSLPPRGTEAFFGQGTRLTVV.

The CDR3 sequence is CASSFGQGEGEQYF. The CDR3 DNA reads as TGTGCCAGCAGTTTCGGACAGGGGGAAGGTGAGCAGTACTTC. V is TRBV27 and J is TRBJ2-7; 10 nucleotides line up with TRBD1. This CDR3 contains 14 residues. After removal of 3 bases from V and 7 bases from J, the junction contained 6 bases not matched to a gene. In germline, CDR1 is MNHEY, CDR2 SMNVEV (reference sequence).

The CDR3 region has the DNA TGTGCCAGCAGCTTAGTGTGGTCTAGCTCCTACGAGCAGTACTTC. Protein product: CASSLVWSSSYEQYF. This chain connects TRBV7-2 to TRBJ2-7; D remains unclear. Deletions cut 1 base from V and 0 bases from J, with 10 bases between. The V gene's germline CDR1 is SGHTA and CDR2 FQGNSA. This CDR3 has 15 residues.

With regard to this clone: This CDR3 fails to terminate in the conserved phenylalanine or tryptophan, so it likely reflects a read error. It is unclear where the CDR3 begins or ends on the DNA, so no DNA is shown, and the CDR3 is as TCRdb lists it. This sequence joins TRBV14 and TRBJ2-7; TRBD2, the D gene given by the table, was not confirmed from the DNA. Germline values: CDR1 SGHDN, CDR2 FVKESK. A total of 13 residues make up the CDR3, ends included. Here the CDR3 reads CASSQGGGPDDPR.

The chain employs TRBV7-3 and TRBJ2-2; a possible D gene is TRBD2 (5 bases). The CDR3 contains 13 residues. Germline V gene data show CDR1 as SGHTA and CDR2 as FQGTGA. V was shortened by 6 bases and J by 4 bases, with 9 bases between the two germline ends. As DNA, the CDR3 is TGTGCCAGCAGATTGGACTCCACCGGGGAGCTGTTTTTT. It codes for CASRLDSTGELFF. The variable domain in full, completed from reference TRBV7-3 and TRBJ2-2, reads GAGVSQTPSNKVTEKGKYVELRCDPISGHTALYWYRQSLGQGPEFLIYFQGTGAADDSGLPNDRFFAVRPEGSVSTLKIQRTERGDSAVYLCASRLDSTGELFFGEGSRLTVL.

The V call is TRBV27, the J call TRBJ2-7, with D possibly being TRBD1 or TRBD2 (6 bases each). Per germline, CDR1 MNHEY and CDR2 SMNVEV (reference sequence). Trimming left V 5 bases short and J 2 bases short, with 7 bases between. This CDR3 comprises 12 residues. The CDR3 spells CASSGGPYEQYF. The CDR3 nucleotides are TGTGCCAGCAGTGGGGGGCCCTACGAGCAGTACTTC.

This clone was seen a handful of times. CDR3 sequence: CASSAGTTHTGELFF. As DNA, the CDR3 is TGTGCCAGCAGCGCCGGGACTACTCACACCGGGGAGCTGTTTTTT. The rearrangement links TRBV7-9 to TRBJ2-2; 7 nucleotides align to TRBD2. The CDR3 has 15 residues. Germline values: CDR1 SEHNR, CDR2 FQNEAQ (reference sequence). The trim removed 5 bases at V and 3 bases at J, leaving 6 bases unmatched.

V gene TRBV18 combines with J gene TRBJ1-1, with D unresolved. V lost 6 bases and J lost 5, with 13 bases in between. CDR3 length: 13 residues. In germline, CDR1 is KGHSH, CDR2 LQKENI. The CDR3 sequence: CASSALAGTEAFF. The CDR3 DNA is TGTGCCAGCTCGGCCCTCGCTGGGACTGAAGCTTTCTTT.

The table lists this clone with a few counts. The V and J genes are TRBV7-9 and TRBJ2-7, with D perhaps matching TRBD2 (5 bases). The V end was cut by 3 bases, the J end by 0 bases, with 9 bases between. The length of the CDR3 is 14 residues. Germline CDR1 SEHNR, CDR2 FQNEAQ (reference sequence). In DNA, the CDR3 is TGTGCCAGCAGCTTCGCGCGGGTCTCCTACGAGCAGTACTTC. Its protein product is CASSFARVSYEQYF.